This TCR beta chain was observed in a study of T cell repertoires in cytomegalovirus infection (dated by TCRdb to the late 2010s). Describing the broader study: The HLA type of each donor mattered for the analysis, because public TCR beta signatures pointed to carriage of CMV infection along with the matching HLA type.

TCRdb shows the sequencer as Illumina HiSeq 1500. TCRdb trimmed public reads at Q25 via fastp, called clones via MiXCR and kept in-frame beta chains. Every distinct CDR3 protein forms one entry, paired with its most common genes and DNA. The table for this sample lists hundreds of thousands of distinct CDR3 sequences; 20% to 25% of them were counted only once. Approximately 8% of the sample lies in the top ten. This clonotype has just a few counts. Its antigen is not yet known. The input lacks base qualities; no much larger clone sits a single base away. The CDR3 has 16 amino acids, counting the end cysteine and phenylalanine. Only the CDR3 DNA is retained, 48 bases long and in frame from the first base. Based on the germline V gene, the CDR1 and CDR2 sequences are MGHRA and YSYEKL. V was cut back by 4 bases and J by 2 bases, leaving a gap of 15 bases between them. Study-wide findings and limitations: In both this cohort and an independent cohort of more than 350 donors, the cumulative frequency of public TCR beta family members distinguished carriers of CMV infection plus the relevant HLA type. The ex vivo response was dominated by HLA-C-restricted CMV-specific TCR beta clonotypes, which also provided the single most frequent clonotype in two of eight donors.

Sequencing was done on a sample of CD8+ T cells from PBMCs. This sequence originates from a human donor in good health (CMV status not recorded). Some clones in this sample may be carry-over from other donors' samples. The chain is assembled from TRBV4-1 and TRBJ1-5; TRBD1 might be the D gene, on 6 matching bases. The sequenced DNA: TGCGCCAGCAGCCTAGATGCAGGGGTTCGCAATCAGCCCCAGCATTTT. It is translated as CASSLDAGVRNQPQHF.